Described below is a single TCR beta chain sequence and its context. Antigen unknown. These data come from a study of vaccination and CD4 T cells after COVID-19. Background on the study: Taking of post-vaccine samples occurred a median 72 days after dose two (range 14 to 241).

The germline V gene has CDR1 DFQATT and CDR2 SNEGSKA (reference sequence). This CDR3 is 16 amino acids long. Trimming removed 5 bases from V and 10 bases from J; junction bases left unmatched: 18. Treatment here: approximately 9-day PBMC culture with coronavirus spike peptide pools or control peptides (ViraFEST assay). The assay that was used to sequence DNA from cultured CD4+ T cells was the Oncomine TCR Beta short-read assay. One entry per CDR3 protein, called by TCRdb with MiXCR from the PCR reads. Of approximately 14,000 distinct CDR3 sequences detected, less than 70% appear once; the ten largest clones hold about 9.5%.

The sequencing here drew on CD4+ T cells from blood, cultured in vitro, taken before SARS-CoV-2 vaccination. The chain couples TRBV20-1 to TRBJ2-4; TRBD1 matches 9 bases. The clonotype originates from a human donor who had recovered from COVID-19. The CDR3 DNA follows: TGCAGTGCTCCCGGGGAAAAGGACAGGGGATGGGGTATTCAGTACTTC. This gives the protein CSAPGEKDRGWGIQYF.